A selection of T cell receptor beta chains follows, all from one sample in a study of blood T cell repertoires in COVID-19. Assay used: immunoSEQ multiplex PCR; TCRdb lists only in-frame clones, some missing. The table shows fewer than 35,000 clones, with more than 75% occurring only once. The material sequenced was peripheral blood. Receptors were obtained from a man between 65 and 85 years old with active or convalescent COVID-19. Both conserved end residues are part of each CDR3.

V gene | CDR3 protein
TRBV19 | CASSIPGGNNYGYTF
TRBV7-8 | CASSLDRVNTEAFF
TRBV7-9 | CASTSGYEQYF
TRBV2 | CASRADRGLGYTF
TRBV7-8 | CASSLGADNSPLHF
TRBV5-1 | CASGGGGTNTGELFF
TRBV7-9 | CASSPDRVEQPQHF
TRBV18 | CASSQDTSGETQYF
TRBV5-1 | CASSRDRGQDTQYF
TRBV24-1 | CATSDRVGPNQPQHF
TRBV24-1 | CATSDQGRAFF
TRBV19 | CASSSGPGNTIYF
TRBV7-3 | CASSLFGANTGELFF
TRBV6-5 | CASSNTGVGTEQFF
TRBV7-3 | CASSLSGNEQFF
TRBV27 | CASKGERGTNQPQHF
TRBV19 | CASSMGGWATDTQYF
TRBV28 | CASSFGGAGSGNTIYF
TRBV3-1/TRBV3-2 | CASSSQGDSREQYF
TRBV29-1 | CSVEDRQASQDLGGYTF
TRBV7-6 | CASSFLNRTNTGELFF
TRBV6-2/TRBV6-3 | CASSAPTGSYGYTF
TRBV18 | CASSPPSAERETQYF
TRBV6-1 | CASSEEGGEGLSLYGYTF
TRBV18 | CASSREGGSYGYTF
TRBV2 | CASSEGETYEQYF
TRBV9 | CASSVGHSGSYNEQFF
TRBV6-6 | CASSRDSARNYGYTF
TRBV29-1 | CSVELAGYNEQFF
TRBV6-1 | CASSEYRATNEKLFF
TRBV18 | CASSPFSDNQETQYF
TRBV29-1 | CSARGPGNTEAFF
TRBV18 | CASSRNRGINTEAFF
TRBV3-1/TRBV3-2 | CASSSLGRGPTDTQYF
TRBV7-2 | CASSLARSTDTQYF
TRBV9 | CASSAGQGWDQPQHF
TRBV6-6 | CASSYDRTKAFF
TRBV10-3 | CAISSSGGSGGNEQFF
TRBV6-5 | CASSYSLGGNYGYTF
TRBV5-1 | CASSLGNRGTEAFF
TRBV5-4 | CASSLGRLRGSGSDTQYF
TRBV19 | CASTLAGPLSYEQYF
TRBV25-1 | CASSEMTGKGRELFF
TRBV7-9 | CASSVGTTTSTDTQYF